This T cell receptor (beta chain) was sequenced in a study of monozygotic twins with inflammatory bowel disease. Study-wide results and limits: Discordant twins showed the same repertoire similarity as concordant twins, possibly from limited power.

This CDR3 spans 15 amino acids. The V gene's germline CDR1 is LGHNA and CDR2 YNFKEQ. With the 5' RACE reads reprocessed, TCRdb shows one record per CDR3 protein and no DNA. In total, the table holds about 93,000 distinct CDR3 sequences. Concerning this clonotype itself: Antigen specificity is unknown.

The receptor comes from a human donor with ulcerative colitis or Crohn's disease, or a healthy co-twin of an affected twin (not recorded which). The chain joins TRBV4-2 to TRBJ2-7; TCRdb reports TRBD1, a call that lacks DNA to check it against. The source material was blood. CDR3 residues: CASSQARQVTYEQYF.